This T cell receptor (beta chain) was observed in a study of early T cells in non-severe SARS-CoV-2 infection. The CDR3 consists of 11 residues. Trimming took 8 bases from V and 8 from J; bases not matched to a gene: 4. Per the germline V gene, CDR1 is SGHDN and CDR2 is FVKESK. Findings of the study overall: VDJdb-based matching was biased toward anti-spike CD8 responses and missed private and CD4 specificities.

cDNA molecules, individually, were tagged with unique molecular identifiers. TCRdb ran MiXCR on the 5' RACE reads and lists one entry per CDR3 protein. This table has fewer than 55,000 distinct CDR3 sequences, over 8% appearing once. This clonotype was detected many times. Its cognate antigen is unknown. The gene calls are TRBV14 and TRBJ1-2, with TRBD1 identical over 8 bases. This sequence originates from an adult who was a healthcare worker with PCR-confirmed SARS-CoV-2 infection or an uninfected control (not recorded which). Sequencing was performed on whole blood. Here the CDR3 DNA reads TGTGCCAGCGGGACAGGAACGGGCTACACCTTC. Amino acid sequence: CASGTGTGYTF.